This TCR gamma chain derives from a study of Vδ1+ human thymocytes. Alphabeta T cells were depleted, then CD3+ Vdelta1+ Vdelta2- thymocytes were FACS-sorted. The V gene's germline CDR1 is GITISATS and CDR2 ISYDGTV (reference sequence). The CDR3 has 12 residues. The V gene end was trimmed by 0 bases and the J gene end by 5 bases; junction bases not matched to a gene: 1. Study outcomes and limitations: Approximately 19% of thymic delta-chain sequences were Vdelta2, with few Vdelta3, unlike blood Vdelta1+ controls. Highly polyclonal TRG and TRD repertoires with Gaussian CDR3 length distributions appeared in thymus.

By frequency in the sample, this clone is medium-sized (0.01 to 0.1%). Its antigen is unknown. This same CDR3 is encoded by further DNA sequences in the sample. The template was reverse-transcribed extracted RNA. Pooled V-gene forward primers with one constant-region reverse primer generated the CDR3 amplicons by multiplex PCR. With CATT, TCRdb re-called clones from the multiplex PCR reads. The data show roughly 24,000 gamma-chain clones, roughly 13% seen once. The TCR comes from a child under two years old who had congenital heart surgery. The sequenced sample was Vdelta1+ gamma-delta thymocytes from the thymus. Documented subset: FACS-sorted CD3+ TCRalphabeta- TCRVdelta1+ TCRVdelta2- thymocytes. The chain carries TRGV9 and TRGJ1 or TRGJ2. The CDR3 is CALWEVNYKKLF. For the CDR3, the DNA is TGTGCCTTGTGGGAGGTGAATTATAAGAAACTCTTT.